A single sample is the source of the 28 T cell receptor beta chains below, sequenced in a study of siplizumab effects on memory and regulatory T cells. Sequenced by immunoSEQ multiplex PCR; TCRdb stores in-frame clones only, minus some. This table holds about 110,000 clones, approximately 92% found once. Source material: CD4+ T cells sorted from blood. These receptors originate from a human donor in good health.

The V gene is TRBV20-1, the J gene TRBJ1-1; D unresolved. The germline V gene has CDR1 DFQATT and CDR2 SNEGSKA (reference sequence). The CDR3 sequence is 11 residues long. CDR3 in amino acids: CSTSLNTEAFF. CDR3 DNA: TGCAGCACATCTTTGAACACTGAAGCTTTCTTT.

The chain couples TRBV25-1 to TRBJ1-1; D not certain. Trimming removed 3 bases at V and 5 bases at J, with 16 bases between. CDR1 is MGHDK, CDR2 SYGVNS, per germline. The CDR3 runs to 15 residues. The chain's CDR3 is CASSDPGRLETEAFF. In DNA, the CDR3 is TGTGCCAGCAGTGATCCGGGCCGCCTGGAAACTGAAGCTTTCTTT. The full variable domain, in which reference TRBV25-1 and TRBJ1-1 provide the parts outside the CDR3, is EADIYQTPRYLVIGTGKKITLECSQTMGHDKMYWYQQDPGMELHLIHYSYGVNSTEKGDLSSESTVSRIRTEHFPLTLESARPSHTSQYLCASSDPGRLETEAFFGQGTRLTVV.

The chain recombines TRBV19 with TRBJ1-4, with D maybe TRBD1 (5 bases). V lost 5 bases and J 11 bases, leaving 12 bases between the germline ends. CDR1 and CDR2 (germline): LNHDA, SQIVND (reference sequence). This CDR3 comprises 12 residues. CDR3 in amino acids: CASSGTRGKLFF. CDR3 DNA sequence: TGTGCCAGTAGTGGTACGAGGGGCAAACTGTTTTTT.

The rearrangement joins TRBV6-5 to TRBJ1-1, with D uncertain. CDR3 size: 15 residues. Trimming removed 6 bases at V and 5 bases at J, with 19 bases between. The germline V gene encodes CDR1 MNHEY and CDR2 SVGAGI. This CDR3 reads CASRPDPVGMTEAFF. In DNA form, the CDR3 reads TGTGCCAGCAGGCCGGACCCAGTGGGAATGACTGAAGCTTTCTTT.

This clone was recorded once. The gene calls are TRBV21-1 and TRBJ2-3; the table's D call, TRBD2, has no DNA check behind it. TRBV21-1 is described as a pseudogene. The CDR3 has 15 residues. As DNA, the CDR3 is TGTGCCAGCAGCAAAGCGACGGAGCCCCCAGATACGCAGTATTTT. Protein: CASSKATEPPDTQYF.

The CDR3 DNA reads TGTGCCAGCAGTGAATCCAGCGATCAGCCCCAGCATTTT. Its translation is CASSESSDQPQHF. This chain uses TRBV6-1 with TRBJ1-5; unclear D gene. There are 13 residues in the CDR3. Trimming stripped 2 bases from V and 5 bases from J, with 7 bases between. The germline V gene has CDR1 MNHNS and CDR2 SASEGT.

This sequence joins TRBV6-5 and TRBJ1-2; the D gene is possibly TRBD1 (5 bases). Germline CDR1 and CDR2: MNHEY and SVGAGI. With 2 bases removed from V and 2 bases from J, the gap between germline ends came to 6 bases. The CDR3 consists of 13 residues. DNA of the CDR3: TGTGCCAGCAGTTACGCAGGGAACTATGGCTACACCTTC. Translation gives CASSYAGNYGYTF.

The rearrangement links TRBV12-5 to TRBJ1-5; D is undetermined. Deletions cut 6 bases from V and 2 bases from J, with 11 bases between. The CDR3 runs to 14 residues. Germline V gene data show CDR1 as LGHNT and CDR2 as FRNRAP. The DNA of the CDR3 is TGTGCTAGTGGAGCACGGGCGGGCAATCAGCCCCAGCATTTT. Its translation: CASGARAGNQPQHF.

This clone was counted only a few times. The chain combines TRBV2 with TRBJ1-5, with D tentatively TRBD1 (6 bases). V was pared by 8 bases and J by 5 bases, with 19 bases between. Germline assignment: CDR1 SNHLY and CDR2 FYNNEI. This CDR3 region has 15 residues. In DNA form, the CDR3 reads TGTGCCAGCGTTGCGGGCAACAGGGATTATCAGCCCCAGCATTTT. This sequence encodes CASVAGNRDYQPQHF.

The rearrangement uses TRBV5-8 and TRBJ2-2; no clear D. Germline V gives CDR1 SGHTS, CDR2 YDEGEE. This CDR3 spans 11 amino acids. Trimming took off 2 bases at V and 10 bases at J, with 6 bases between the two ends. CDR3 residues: CASSLLMELFF. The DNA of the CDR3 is TGTGCCAGCAGCTTATTGATGGAGCTGTTTTTT.

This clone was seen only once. The CDR3 region has the DNA TGCGCCAGCAGCGACTCCTACGAGCAGTACTTC. This gives the protein CASSDSYEQYF. The chain recombines TRBV5-1 with TRBJ2-7; D gene ambiguous. V was trimmed by 4 bases and J by 0 bases, leaving 2 bases between them. There are 11 residues in the CDR3. Germline V lookup: CDR1 SGHRS, CDR2 YFSETQ.

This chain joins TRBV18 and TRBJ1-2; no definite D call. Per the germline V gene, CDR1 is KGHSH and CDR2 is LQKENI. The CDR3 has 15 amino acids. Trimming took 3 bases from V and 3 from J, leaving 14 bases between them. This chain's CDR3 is CASSPSTSPDYGYTF. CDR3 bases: TGTGCCAGCTCACCTTCGACATCCCCCGACTATGGCTACACCTTC. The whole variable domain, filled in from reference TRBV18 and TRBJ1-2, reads NAGVMQNPRHLVRRRGQEARLRCSPMKGHSHVYWYRQLPEEGLKFMVYLQKENIIDESGMPKERFSAEFPKEGPSILRIQQVVRGDSAAYFCASSPSTSPDYGYTFGSGTRLTVV.

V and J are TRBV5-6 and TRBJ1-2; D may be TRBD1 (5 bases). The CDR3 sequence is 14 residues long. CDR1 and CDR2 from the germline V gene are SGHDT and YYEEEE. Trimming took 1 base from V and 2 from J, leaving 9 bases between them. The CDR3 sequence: CASSLPGTNYGYTF. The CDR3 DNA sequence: TGTGCCAGCAGCTTGCCGGGGACCAACTATGGCTACACCTTC.

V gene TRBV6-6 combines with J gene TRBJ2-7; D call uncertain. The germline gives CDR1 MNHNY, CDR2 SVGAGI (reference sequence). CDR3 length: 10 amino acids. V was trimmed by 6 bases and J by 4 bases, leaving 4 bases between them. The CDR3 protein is CASRDYEQYF. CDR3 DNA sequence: TGTGCCAGCAGGGATTACGAGCAGTACTTC.

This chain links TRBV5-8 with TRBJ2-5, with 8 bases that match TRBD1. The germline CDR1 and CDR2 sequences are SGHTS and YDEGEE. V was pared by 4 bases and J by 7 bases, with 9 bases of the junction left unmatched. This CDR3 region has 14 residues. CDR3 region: CASSLSGTGLTQYF. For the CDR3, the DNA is TGTGCCAGCAGCCTATCCGGGACAGGTTTGACCCAGTACTTC.

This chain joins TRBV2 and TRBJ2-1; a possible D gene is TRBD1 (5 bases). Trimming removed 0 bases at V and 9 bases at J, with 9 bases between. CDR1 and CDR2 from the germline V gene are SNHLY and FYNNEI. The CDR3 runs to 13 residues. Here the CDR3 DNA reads TGTGCCAGCAGTGAAGCGCGGCAGGGTGAGCAGTTCTTC. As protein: CASSEARQGEQFF.

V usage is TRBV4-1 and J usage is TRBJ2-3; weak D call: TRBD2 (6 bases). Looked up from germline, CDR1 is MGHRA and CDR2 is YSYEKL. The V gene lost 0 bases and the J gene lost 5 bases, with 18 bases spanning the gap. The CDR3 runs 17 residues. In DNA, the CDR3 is TGCGCCAGCAGCCAAGATCAGGTAGCGGAAATAAGAGATACGCAGTATTTT. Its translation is CASSQDQVAEIRDTQYF.

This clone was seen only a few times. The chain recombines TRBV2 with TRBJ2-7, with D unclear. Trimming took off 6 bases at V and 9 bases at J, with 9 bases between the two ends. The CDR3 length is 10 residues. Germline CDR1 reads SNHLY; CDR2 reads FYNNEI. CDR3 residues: CASRRPPQYF. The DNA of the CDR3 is TGTGCCAGCAGACGGCCTCCGCAGTACTTC.

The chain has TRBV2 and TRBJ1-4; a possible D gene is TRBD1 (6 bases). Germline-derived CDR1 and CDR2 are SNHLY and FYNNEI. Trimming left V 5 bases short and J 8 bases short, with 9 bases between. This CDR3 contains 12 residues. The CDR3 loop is CASSNTGEKLFF. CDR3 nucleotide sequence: TGTGCCAGCAGTAACACAGGGGAAAAACTGTTTTTT.

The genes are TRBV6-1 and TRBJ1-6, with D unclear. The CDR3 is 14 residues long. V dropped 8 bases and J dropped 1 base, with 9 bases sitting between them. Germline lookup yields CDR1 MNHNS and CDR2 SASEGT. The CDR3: CASRPVSYNSPLHF. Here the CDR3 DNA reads TGTGCCAGCCGGCCAGTTTCCTATAATTCACCCCTCCACTTT.

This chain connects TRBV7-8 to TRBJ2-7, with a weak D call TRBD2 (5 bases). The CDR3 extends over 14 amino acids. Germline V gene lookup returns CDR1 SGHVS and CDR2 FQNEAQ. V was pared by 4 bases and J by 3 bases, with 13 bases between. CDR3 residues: CASSYRESFYEQYF. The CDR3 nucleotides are TGTGCCAGCAGCTATCGGGAATCCTTCTACGAGCAGTACTTC.

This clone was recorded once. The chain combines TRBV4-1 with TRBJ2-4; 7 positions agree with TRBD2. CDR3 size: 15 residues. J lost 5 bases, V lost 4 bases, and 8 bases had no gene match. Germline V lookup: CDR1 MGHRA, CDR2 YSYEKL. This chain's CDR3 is CASSLLPGGQNIQYF. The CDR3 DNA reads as TGCGCCAGCAGCCTCCTGCCGGGGGGACAAAACATTCAGTACTTC.

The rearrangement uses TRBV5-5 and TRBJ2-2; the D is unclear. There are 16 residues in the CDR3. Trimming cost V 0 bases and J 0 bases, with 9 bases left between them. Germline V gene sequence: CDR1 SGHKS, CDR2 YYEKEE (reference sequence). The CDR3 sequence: CASSLAPSPNTGELFF. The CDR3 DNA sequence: TGTGCCAGCAGCTTGGCTCCTTCCCCGAACACCGGGGAGCTGTTTTTT.

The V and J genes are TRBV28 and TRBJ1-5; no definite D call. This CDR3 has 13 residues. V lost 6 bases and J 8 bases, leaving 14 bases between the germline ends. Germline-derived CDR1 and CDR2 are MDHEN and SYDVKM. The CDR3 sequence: CASSTDPREPQHF. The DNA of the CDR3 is TGTGCCAGCAGCACGGACCCCCGGGAGCCCCAGCATTTT.

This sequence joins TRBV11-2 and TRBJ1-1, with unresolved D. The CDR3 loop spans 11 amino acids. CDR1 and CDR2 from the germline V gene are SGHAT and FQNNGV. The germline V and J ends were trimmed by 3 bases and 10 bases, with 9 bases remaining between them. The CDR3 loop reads CASSFVWRAFF. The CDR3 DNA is TGTGCCAGCAGCTTCGTATGGAGAGCTTTCTTT.

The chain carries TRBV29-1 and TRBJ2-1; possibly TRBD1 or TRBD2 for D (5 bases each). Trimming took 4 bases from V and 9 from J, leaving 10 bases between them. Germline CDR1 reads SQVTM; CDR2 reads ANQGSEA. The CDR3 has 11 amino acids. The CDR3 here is CSVARGREQFF. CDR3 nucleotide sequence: TGCAGCGTTGCTCGGGGACGTGAGCAGTTCTTC.

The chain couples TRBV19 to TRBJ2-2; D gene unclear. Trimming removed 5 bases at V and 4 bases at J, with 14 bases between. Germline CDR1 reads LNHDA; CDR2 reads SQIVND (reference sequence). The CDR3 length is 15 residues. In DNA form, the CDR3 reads TGTGCCAGTAGTTTCGACCCCCGACGCACCGGGGAGCTGTTTTTT. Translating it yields CASSFDPRRTGELFF.

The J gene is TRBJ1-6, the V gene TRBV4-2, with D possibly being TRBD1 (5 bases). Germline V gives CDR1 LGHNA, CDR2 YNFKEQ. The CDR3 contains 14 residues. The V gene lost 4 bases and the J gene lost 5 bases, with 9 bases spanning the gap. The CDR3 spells CASSRGRDNSPLHF. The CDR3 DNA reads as TGTGCCAGCAGCCGGGGCAGGGATAATTCACCCCTCCACTTT.